One sample yielded the 24 T cell receptor beta chains listed below, sequenced in a study of cytomegalovirus exposure and HLA in healthy donors. The primer mix had 60 Vbeta and 13 Jbeta primers. Here immunoSEQ multiplex PCR was the method, and the copy in TCRdb shows in-frame clones only, minus some. The top ten clones hold about 0.9% of a sample with some 150,000 clones, roughly 87% of them seen once. The sequencing sample was made of PBMCs. These receptors all come from a woman aged 25 to 45 in good health and CMV-seronegative.

The chain combines TRBV7-2 with TRBJ1-2, with TRBD1 matching 11 bases. J lost 4 bases, V lost 5 bases, and 6 bases had no gene match. The CDR3 runs to 15 residues. Germline CDR1 reads SGHTA; CDR2 reads FQGNSA. CDR3 residues: CASSRRTGGAYGYTF. CDR3 sequence (DNA): TGTGCCAGCAGCCGTCGGACAGGGGGCGCCTATGGCTACACCTTC. Supplemented by reference TRBV7-2 and TRBJ1-2, the full variable domain reads GAGVSQSPSNKVTEKGKDVELRCDPISGHTALYWYRQSLGQGLEFLIYFQGNSAPDKSGLPSDRFSAERTGGSVSTLTIQRTQQEDSAVYLCASSRRTGGAYGYTFGSGTRLTVV.

The V call is TRBV7-2, the J call TRBJ1-5; 8 nucleotides line up with TRBD1. This CDR3 region has 14 residues. The germline gives CDR1 SGHTA, CDR2 FQGNSA. Germline trimming cut 5 bases from V and 7 bases from J; bases unmatched to any gene: 7. CDR3 DNA: TGTGCCAGCAGCCAAGGACAGGGTCAGCAGCCCCAGCATTTT. This encodes CASSQGQGQQPQHF.

The chain joins TRBV15 to TRBJ2-7; D is ambiguous. Trimming removed 5 bases from V and 0 bases from J, with 11 bases in between. Germline CDR1 reads LNHNV; CDR2 reads YYDKDF (reference sequence). The CDR3 loop spans 14 amino acids. The CDR3 spells CATSLRRSSYEQYF. CDR3 coding DNA: TGTGCCACCAGCTTAAGGCGGAGCTCCTACGAGCAGTACTTC.

The chain couples TRBV5-1 to TRBJ1-4; 7 positions match TRBD1. Unmatched junction bases numbered 6, after V lost 4 bases and J lost 3 bases. The CDR3 contains 15 residues. Per the germline V gene, CDR1 is SGHRS and CDR2 is YFSETQ. CDR3 amino acids: CASSTTGAANEKLFF. The DNA of the CDR3 is TGCGCCAGCAGCACAACAGGGGCGGCTAATGAAAAACTGTTTTTT.

The genes are TRBV19 and TRBJ1-5; D is possibly TRBD1 (5 bases). V lost 4 bases, J lost 7 bases, and 5 bases lay in between. Germline V CDR1 and CDR2: LNHDA, SQIVND (reference sequence). This CDR3 is built from 11 residues. This CDR3 is CASSKGQPQHF. The CDR3 DNA follows: TGTGCCAGTAGTAAGGGGCAGCCCCAGCATTTT.

In its sample, this clone was seen a few times. The V and J genes are TRBV7-6 and TRBJ2-7, with 7 bases identical to TRBD1. V lost 4 bases to trimming and J lost 4 bases; unmatched junction nucleotides: 10. Germline loops: CDR1 SGHVS, CDR2 FNYEAQ. This CDR3 region has 15 residues. CDR3 protein: CASSSRDRARYEQYF. Here the CDR3 DNA reads TGTGCCAGCAGCTCCCGAGACAGGGCTCGATACGAGCAGTACTTC.

V gene TRBV6-1 combines with J gene TRBJ1-1; a weak D match, TRBD1 (5 bases). CDR3 length: 14 amino acids. Germline CDR1 MNHNS, CDR2 SASEGT. Trimming took 5 bases from V and 3 from J, leaving 13 bases between them. The CDR3 coding sequence is TGTGCCAGCAGTCGCAGGGATTTAGACACTGAAGCTTTCTTT. It specifies CASSRRDLDTEAFF.

The table lists this clone with a count of one. The chain has TRBV9 and TRBJ2-3, with TRBD2 matching over 10 bases. This CDR3 region has 16 residues. CDR1 SGDLS and CDR2 YYNGEE come from the germline V gene. V dropped 3 bases and J dropped 5; count of bases not matched to a gene: 9. The CDR3 nucleotides are TGTGCCAGCAGCGCCGATAGCGGGAGGACCCGAGATACGCAGTATTTT. This sequence encodes CASSADSGRTRDTQYF.

V and J are TRBV28 and TRBJ2-1, with TRBD2 as a possible D gene (5 bases). V was trimmed by 2 bases and J by 4 bases, leaving 15 bases between them. The CDR3 sequence is 16 residues long. Germline CDR1 reads MDHEN; CDR2 reads SYDVKM. This chain's CDR3 is CASSLRGGGQYNEQFF. In DNA, the CDR3 is TGTGCCAGCAGTTTACGAGGAGGAGGCCAATACAATGAGCAGTTCTTC.

The chain joins TRBV5-8 to TRBJ2-5; D is possibly TRBD1 (6 bases). This CDR3 has 15 residues. V was cut by 1 base and J by 4 bases, with 14 bases left in between. Germline-derived CDR1 and CDR2 are SGHTS and YDEGEE. CDR3 region: CASSLWGRGGETQYF. The DNA of the CDR3 is TGTGCCAGCAGCTTGTGGGGCAGGGGTGGAGAGACCCAGTACTTC.

The V and J genes are TRBV5-4 and TRBJ2-5, with 7 positions matching TRBD1. The CDR3 totals 13 residues. V dropped 7 bases and J dropped 3; count of bases not matched to a gene: 6. In germline, CDR1 is SGHNT, CDR2 YYREEE (reference sequence). The CDR3 loop is CASRTGQEETQYF. CDR3 nucleotides: TGTGCCAGCCGCACCGGACAGGAAGAGACCCAGTACTTC.

This clone was found a few times. This rearrangement joins TRBV30 to TRBJ2-7; 9 bases are shared with TRBD1. This CDR3 comprises 13 residues. V was pared by 3 bases and J by 3 bases, with 3 bases of the junction left unmatched. Germline lookup yields CDR1 GTSNPN and CDR2 SVGIG (reference sequence). The CDR3 loop is CAWRTGGRYEQYF. The CDR3 region has the DNA TGTGCCTGGAGAACAGGGGGCCGCTACGAGCAGTACTTC.

This chain connects TRBV30 to TRBJ2-5; 7 nucleotides align to TRBD1. The end of the DNA is better explained by TRBJ2-7, so the J call may be wrong. Germline V CDR1 and CDR2: GTSNPN, SVGIG (reference sequence). This CDR3 spans 14 amino acids. CDR3 bases: TGTGCCTGGAGTATTACACGGACAGGCTACGAGCAGTACTTC. Its protein product is CAWSITRTGYEQYF.

CDR3 residues: CASSGQTNTEAFF. In DNA, the CDR3 is TGTGCCAGCAGCGGACAGACGAACACTGAAGCTTTCTTT. The chain employs TRBV27 and TRBJ1-1, with a possible D match to TRBD1 (6 bases). The CDR3 is 13 residues long. Per germline, CDR1 MNHEY and CDR2 SMNVEV (reference sequence). Between the trimmed V and J ends, which lost 6 bases and 1 base, there was a span of 9 bases.

The V call is TRBV9, the J call TRBJ2-3; TRBD1 agrees at 9 bases. The germline CDR1 and CDR2 sequences are SGDLS and YYNGEE. Trimming cost V 5 bases and J 1 base; bases outside gene matches: 5. There are 15 residues in the CDR3. The CDR3 region has the DNA TGTGCCAGCAGTAGGGACAGGGCCCGCACAGATACGCAGTATTTT. Its translation: CASSRDRARTDTQYF.

This chain joins TRBV9 and TRBJ2-2; unclear D gene. The CDR3 runs 14 residues. Between the trimmed V and J ends, which lost 3 bases and 0 bases, there was a span of 6 bases. Germline CDR1 is SGDLS and CDR2 is YYNGEE. Here the CDR3 DNA reads TGTGCCAGCAGCGCGACAACGAACACCGGGGAGCTGTTTTTT. Amino acid sequence: CASSATTNTGELFF.

A few counts support this clone. This chain joins TRBV4-1 and TRBJ2-1, with TRBD2 matching 12 bases. Unmatched junction bases numbered 3, after V lost 4 bases and J lost 2 bases. The CDR3 consists of 16 residues. Germline loops: CDR1 MGHRA, CDR2 YSYEKL. CDR3 residues: CASSRTSGNTYNEQFF. The DNA of the CDR3 is TGCGCCAGCAGCCGGACTAGCGGGAATACCTACAATGAGCAGTTCTTC.

This chain uses TRBV6-1 with TRBJ1-5; 9 bases map to TRBD1. The CDR3 has 13 amino acids. After removal of 8 bases from V and 6 bases from J, the junction contained 5 bases not matched to a gene. Germline-derived CDR1 and CDR2 are MNHNS and SASEGT. The CDR3: CASRDRVSQPQHF. CDR3 coding DNA: TGTGCCAGCCGGGACAGGGTTAGTCAGCCCCAGCATTTT.

This chain links TRBV6-6 with TRBJ1-6; 8 nucleotides agree with TRBD1. The trim removed 4 bases at V and 8 bases at J, leaving 7 bases unmatched. Germline CDR1 and CDR2: MNHNY and SVGAGI (reference sequence). This CDR3 spans 15 amino acids. The CDR3 DNA reads TGTGCCAGCAGTTTACAGGGGGTGAATGATTCACCCCTCCACTTT. It translates to CASSLQGVNDSPLHF.

The chain links TRBV28 to TRBJ1-5; the D is unclear. CDR3 length: 15 amino acids. The V gene's germline CDR1 is MDHEN and CDR2 SYDVKM. With 7 bases removed from V and 2 bases from J, the gap between germline ends came to 15 bases. DNA of the CDR3: TGTGCCAGCACCCTCAGCGGTGGGGGCAATCAGCCCCAGCATTTT. It encodes CASTLSGGGNQPQHF.

The CDR3 region has the DNA TGTGCCAGCGGGGCGCTAGCGGGGGCCGAAGAGACCCAGTACTTC. Amino acid sequence: CASGALAGAEETQYF. V is TRBV6-1 and J is TRBJ2-5; TRBD2 matches at 10 bases. CDR1 and CDR2 (germline): MNHNS, SASEGT. V lost 8 bases to trimming and J lost 3 bases; unmatched junction nucleotides: 9. The CDR3 length is 15 residues.

The chain has TRBV6-1 and TRBJ2-3; weak D call: TRBD2 (5 bases). This CDR3 is 15 amino acids long. Germline V gene sequence: CDR1 MNHNS, CDR2 SASEGT. Trimming stripped 7 bases from V and 2 bases from J, with 16 bases between. The DNA for the CDR3 is TGTGCCAGCACCCCAGAGGGTAGGATCACAGATACGCAGTATTTT. Translating gives CASTPEGRITDTQYF.

The chain couples TRBV7-9 to TRBJ1-3; D gene uncertain. V was clipped by 5 bases and J by 8 bases, with 13 bases between them. This CDR3 contains 13 residues. Looked up from germline, CDR1 is SEHNR and CDR2 is FQNEAQ (reference sequence). The CDR3 loop reads CASSPDWADTIYF. CDR3 DNA: TGTGCCAGCAGCCCGGACTGGGCGGACACCATATATTTT. The full variable domain, with the rest looked up from reference TRBV7-9 and TRBJ1-3, is DTGVSQNPRHKITKRGQNVTFRCDPISEHNRLYWYRQTLGQGPEFLTYFQNEAQLEKSRLLSDRFSAERPKGSFSTLEIQRTEQGDSAMYLCASSPDWADTIYFGEGSWLTVV.

The chain links TRBV19 to TRBJ2-7; 7 nucleotides line up with TRBD1. Germline-derived CDR1 and CDR2 are LNHDA and SQIVND (reference sequence). This CDR3 has 15 amino acids. V was pared by 2 bases and J by 3 bases, with 7 bases of the junction left unmatched. The CDR3 sequence is CASSIWDSPNYEQYF. The CDR3 coding sequence is TGTGCCAGTAGTATATGGGACAGTCCTAACTACGAGCAGTACTTC.